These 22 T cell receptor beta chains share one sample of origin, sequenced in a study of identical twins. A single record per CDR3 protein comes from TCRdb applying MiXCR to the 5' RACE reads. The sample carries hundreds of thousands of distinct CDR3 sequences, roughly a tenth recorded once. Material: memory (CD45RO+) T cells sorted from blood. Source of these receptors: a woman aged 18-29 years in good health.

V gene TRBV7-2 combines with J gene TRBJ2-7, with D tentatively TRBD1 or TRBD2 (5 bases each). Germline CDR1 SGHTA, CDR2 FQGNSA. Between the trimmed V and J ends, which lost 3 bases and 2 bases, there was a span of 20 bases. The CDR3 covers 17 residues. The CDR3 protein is CASSLRVRDQGPYEQYF. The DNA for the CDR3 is TGTGCCAGCAGCTTGAGGGTAAGGGATCAGGGACCCTACGAGCAGTACTTC.

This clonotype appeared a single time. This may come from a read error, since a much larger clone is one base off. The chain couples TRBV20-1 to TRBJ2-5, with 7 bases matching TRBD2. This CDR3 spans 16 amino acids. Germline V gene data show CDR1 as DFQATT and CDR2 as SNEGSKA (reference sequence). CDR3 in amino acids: CSARDPASGGQETKYF. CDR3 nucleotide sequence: TGCAGTGCTAGAGATCCGGCTAGCGGAGGACAAGAGACCAAGTACTTC.

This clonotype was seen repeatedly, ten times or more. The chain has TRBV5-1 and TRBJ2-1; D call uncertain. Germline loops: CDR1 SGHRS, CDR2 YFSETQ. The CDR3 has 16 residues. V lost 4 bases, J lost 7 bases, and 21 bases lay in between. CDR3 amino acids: CASSADGPLKGNEQFF. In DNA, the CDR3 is TGCGCCAGCAGCGCCGACGGACCCCTAAAAGGAAATGAGCAGTTCTTC.

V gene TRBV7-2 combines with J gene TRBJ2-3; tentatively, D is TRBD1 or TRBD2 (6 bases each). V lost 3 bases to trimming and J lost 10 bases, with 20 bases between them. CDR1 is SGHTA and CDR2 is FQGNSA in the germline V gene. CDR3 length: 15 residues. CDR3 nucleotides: TGTGCCAGCAGCTTTTCCGGGGGCGCAGCGGCGGCGCAGTATTTT. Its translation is CASSFSGGAAAAQYF. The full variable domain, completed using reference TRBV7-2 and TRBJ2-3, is GAGVSQSPSNKVTEKGKDVELRCDPISGHTALYWYRQSLGQGLEFLIYFQGNSAPDKSGLPSDRFSAERTGGSVSTLTIQRTQQEDSAVYLCASSFSGGAAAAQYFGPGTRLTVL.

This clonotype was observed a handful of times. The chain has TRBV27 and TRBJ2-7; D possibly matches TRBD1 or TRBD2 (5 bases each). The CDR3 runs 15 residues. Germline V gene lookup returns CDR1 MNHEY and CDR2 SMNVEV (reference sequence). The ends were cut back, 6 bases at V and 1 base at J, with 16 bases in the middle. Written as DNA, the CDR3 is TGTGCCAGCAGGGGGGAACAGCCTGGATCCTACGAGCAGTACTTC. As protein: CASRGEQPGSYEQYF.

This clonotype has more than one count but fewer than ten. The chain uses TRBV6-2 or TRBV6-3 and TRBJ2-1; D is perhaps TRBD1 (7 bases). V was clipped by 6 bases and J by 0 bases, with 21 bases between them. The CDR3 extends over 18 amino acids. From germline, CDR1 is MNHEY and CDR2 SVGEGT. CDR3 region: CASRRDQTGRSSYNEQFF. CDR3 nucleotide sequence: TGTGCCAGCAGACGAGACCAGACAGGGAGGAGCTCCTACAATGAGCAGTTCTTC.

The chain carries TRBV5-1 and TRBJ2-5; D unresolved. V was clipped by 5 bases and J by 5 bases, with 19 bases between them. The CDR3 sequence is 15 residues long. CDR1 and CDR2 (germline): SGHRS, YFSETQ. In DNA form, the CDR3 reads TGCGCCAGCAGTAGGGCTGGAGATTTCATGGAGACCCAGTACTTC. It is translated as CASSRAGDFMETQYF.

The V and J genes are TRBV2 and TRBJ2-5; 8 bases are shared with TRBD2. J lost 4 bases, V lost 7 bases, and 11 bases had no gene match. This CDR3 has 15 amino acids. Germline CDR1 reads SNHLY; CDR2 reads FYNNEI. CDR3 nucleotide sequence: TGTGCCAGCACGGTTCGGCGGGGGGAGGGAGAGACCCAGTACTTC. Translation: CASTVRRGEGETQYF.

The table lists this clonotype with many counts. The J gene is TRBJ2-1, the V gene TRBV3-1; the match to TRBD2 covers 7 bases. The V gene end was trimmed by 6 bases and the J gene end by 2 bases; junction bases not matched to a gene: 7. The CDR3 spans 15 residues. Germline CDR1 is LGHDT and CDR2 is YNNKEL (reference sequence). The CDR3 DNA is TGTGCCAGCAGTCGGGCTAGCGGTACCTACAATGAGCAGTTCTTC. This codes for CASSRASGTYNEQFF.

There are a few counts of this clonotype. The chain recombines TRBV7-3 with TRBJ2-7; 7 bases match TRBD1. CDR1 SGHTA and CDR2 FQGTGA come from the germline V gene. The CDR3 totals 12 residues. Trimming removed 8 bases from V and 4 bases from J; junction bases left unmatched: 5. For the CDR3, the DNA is TGTGCCAGCGGCGAGGGGGCTTACGAGCAGTACTTC. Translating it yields CASGEGAYEQYF.

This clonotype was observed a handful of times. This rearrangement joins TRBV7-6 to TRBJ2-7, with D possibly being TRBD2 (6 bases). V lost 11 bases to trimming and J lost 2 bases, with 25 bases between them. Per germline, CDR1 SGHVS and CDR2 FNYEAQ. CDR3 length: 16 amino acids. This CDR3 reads CAHPGQLRDGTYEQYF. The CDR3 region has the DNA TGTGCCCACCCGGGGCAGCTGCGGGACGGGACCTACGAGCAGTACTTC. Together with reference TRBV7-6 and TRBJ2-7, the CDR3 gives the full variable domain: GAGVSQSPRYKVTKRGQDVALRCDPISGHVSLYWYRQALGQGPEFLTYFNYEAQQDKSGLPNDRFSAERPEGSISTLTIQRTEQRDSAMYRCAHPGQLRDGTYEQYFGPGTRLTVT.

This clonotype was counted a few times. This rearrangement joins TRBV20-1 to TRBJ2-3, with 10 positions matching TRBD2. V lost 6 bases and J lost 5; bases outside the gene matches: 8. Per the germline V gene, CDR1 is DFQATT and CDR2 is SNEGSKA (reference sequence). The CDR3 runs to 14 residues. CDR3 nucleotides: TGCAGTGCGCCCGGCCTAGCGGGAGTAGATACGCAGTATTTT. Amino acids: CSAPGLAGVDTQYF.

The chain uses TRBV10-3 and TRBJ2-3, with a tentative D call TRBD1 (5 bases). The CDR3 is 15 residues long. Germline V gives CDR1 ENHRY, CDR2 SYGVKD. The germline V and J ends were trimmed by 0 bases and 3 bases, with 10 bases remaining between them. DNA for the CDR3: TGTGCCATCAGTGAGTCGGGCAGGGCGACAGATACGCAGTATTTT. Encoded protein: CAISESGRATDTQYF.

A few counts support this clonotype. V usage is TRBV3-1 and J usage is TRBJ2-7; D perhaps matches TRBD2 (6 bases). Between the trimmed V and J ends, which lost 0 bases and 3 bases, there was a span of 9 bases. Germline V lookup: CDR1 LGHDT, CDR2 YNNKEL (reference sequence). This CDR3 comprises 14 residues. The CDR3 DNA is TGTGCCAGCAGCCAAGATTGGAGGGACTACGAGCAGTACTTC. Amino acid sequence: CASSQDWRDYEQYF.

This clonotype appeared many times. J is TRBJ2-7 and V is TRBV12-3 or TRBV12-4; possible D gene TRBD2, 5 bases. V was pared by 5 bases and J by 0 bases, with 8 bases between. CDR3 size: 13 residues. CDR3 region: CASSRRGSYEQYF. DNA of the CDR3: TGTGCCAGCAGTAGACGGGGCTCCTACGAGCAGTACTTC.

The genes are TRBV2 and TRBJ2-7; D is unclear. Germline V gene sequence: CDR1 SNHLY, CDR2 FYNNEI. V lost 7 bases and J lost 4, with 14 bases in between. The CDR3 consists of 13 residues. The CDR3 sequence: CASTKGYLYEQYF. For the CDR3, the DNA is TGTGCCAGCACAAAGGGCTACTTATACGAGCAGTACTTC.

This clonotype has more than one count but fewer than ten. The CDR3 here is CASTIQRQGPDTQYF. CDR3 DNA: TGTGCCAGCACCATCCAACGGCAGGGCCCAGATACGCAGTATTTT. This chain joins TRBV28 and TRBJ2-3, with D maybe TRBD1 (5 bases). V shed 7 bases and J shed 4 bases, with 18 bases lying between them. Germline V gene data show CDR1 as MDHEN and CDR2 as SYDVKM. The CDR3 loop spans 15 amino acids.

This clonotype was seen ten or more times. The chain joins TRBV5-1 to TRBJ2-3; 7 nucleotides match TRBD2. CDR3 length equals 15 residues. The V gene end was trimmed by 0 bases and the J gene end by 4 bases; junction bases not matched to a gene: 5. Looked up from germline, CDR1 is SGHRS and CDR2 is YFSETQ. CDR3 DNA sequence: TGCGCCAGCAGCTTGGCTACTAGCGAGGCAGATACGCAGTATTTT. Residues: CASSLATSEADTQYF.

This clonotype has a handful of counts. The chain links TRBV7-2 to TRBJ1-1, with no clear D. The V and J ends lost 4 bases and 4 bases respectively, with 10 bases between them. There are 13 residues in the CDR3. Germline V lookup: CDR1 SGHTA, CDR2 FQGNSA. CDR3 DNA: TGTGCCAGCAGCTACCGGGCCCTCACTGAAGCTTTCTTT. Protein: CASSYRALTEAFF.

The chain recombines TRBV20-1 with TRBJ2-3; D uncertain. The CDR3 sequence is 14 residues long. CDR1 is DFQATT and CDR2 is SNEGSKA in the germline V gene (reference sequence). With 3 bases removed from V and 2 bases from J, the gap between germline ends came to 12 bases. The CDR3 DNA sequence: TGCAGTGCTAGTGATGAAATAATCACAGATACGCAGTATTTT. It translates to CSASDEIITDTQYF.

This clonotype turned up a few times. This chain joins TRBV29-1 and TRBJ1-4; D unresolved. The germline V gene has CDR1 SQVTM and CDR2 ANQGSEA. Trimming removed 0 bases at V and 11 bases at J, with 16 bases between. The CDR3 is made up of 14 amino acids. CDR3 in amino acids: CSVEDQPHRGKLFF. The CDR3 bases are TGCAGCGTTGAAGATCAACCCCACCGAGGGAAACTGTTTTTT.

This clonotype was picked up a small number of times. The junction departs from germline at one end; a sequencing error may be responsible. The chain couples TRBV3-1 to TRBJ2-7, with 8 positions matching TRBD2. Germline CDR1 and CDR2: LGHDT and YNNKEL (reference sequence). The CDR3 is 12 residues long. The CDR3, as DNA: TGTGCCAGCAGCTTCGGGGCGGCTAGCGGGTCATTC. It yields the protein CASSFGAASGSF.